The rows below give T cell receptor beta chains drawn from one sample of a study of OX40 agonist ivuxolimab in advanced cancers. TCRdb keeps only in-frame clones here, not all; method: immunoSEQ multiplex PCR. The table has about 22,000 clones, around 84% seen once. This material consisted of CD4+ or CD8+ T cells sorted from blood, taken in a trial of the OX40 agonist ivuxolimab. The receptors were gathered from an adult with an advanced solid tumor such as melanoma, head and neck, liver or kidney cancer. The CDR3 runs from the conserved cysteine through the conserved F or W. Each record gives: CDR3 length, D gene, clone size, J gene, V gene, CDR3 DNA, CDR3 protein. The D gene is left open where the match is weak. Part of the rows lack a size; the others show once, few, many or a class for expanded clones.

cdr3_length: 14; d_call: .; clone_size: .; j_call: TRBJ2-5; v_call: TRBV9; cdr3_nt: TGTGCCAGCAGCGTGGACGGGGCGCAAGAGACCCAGTACTTC; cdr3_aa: CASSVDGAQETQYF
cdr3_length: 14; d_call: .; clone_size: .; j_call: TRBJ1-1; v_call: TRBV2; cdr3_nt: TGTGCCAGCAGTGAAGTAGGCATGAACACTGAAGCTTTCTTT; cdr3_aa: CASSEVGMNTEAFF
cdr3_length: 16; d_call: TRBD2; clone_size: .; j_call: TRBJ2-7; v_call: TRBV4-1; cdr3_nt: TGCGCCAGCAGCCAATCTGGACTAGCGGGGATCTACGAGCAGTACTTC; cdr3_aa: CASSQSGLAGIYEQYF
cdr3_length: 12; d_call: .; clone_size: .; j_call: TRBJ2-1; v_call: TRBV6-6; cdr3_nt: TGTGCCAGCAGTACCAACCCCAATGAGCAGTTCTTC; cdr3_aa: CASSTNPNEQFF
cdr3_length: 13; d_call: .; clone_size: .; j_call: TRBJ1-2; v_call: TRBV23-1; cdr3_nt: TGCGCCAGCCCCGGAGAGGGGGTCTATGGCTACACCTTC; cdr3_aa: CASPGEGVYGYTF
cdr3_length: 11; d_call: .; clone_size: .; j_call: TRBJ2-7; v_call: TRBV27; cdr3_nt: TGTGCCACTACGGCGGACTTCGAGCAGTACTTC; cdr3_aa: CATTADFEQYF
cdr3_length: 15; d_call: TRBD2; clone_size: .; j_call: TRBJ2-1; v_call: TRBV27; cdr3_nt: TGTGCCAGCGCCCTACTAGCGGGAGGCTACAATGAGCAGTTCTTC; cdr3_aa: CASALLAGGYNEQFF
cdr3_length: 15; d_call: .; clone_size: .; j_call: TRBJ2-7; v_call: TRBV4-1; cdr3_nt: TGCGCCAGCAGCCAAGTAGCGAACGTCGACGACGAGCAGTACTTC; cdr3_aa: CASSQVANVDDEQYF
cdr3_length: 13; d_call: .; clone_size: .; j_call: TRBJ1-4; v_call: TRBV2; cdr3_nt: TGTGCCAGCAGTGAAAGCCAGGGGGAAAAACTGTTTTTT; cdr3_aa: CASSESQGEKLFF
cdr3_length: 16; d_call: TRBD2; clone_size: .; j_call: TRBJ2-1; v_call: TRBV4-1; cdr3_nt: TGCGCCAGCAGCCCTCTAGCGGGAGGGCCAGTAAATGAGCAGTTCTTC; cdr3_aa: CASSPLAGGPVNEQFF
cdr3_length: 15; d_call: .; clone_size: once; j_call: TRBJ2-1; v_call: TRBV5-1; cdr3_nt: TGCGCCAGCCGGGGAAGGGCGGCCTCCTACAATGAGCAGTTCTTC; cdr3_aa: CASRGRAASYNEQFF
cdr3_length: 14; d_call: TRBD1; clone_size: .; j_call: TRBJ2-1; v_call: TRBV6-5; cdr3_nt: TGTGCCAGCAGTTACTCGGACAGGGTCAATGAGCAGTTCTTC; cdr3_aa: CASSYSDRVNEQFF
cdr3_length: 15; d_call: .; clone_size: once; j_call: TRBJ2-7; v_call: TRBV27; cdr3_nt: TGTGCCAGCAGTTTATTCGGGGGAAAAACCGACGAGCAGTACTTC; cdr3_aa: CASSLFGGKTDEQYF
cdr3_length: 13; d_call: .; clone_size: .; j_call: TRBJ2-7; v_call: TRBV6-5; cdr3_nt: TGTGCCAGCAGTTGGGTCGGGACCGACGAGCAGTACTTC; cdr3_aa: CASSWVGTDEQYF
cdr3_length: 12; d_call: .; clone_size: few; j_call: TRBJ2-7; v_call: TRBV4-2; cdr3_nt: TGTGCCAGCAGCCAAGATTCCTACGAGCAGTACTTC; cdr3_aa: CASSQDSYEQYF
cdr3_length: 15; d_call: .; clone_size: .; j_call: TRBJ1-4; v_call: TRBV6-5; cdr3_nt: TGTGCCAGCAGCCCCTTTAAGGGGGGGGATGAAAAACTGTTTTTT; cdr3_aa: CASSPFKGGDEKLFF
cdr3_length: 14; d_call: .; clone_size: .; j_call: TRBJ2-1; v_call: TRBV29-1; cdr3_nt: TGCAGCGTTGAAAAGGGGAGCTCCTACAATGAGCAGTTCTTC; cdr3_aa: CSVEKGSSYNEQFF
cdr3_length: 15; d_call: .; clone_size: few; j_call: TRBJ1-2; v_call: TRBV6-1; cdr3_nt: TGTGCCAGCAGTGAAAACCTCGACCCCTTCTATGGCTACACCTTC; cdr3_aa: CASSENLDPFYGYTF
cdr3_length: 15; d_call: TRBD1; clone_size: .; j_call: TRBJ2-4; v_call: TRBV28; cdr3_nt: TGTGCCAGCAGTTTGACAGGGGCAGGGGCGGACATTCAGTACTTC; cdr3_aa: CASSLTGAGADIQYF
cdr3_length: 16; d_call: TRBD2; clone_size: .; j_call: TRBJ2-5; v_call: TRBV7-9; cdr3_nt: TGTGCCAGCAGCTCACTCCATAGCGGGAGAGAAGAGACCCAGTACTTC; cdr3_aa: CASSSLHSGREETQYF
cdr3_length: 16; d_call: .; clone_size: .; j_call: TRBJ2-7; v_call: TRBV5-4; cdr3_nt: TGTGCCAGCAGCTTGGACGGGGGCGCTCCCCCCTACGAGCAGTACTTC; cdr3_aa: CASSLDGGAPPYEQYF
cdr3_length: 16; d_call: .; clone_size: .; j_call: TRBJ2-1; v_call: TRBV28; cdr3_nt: TGTGCCAGCAGTTTATTAGGGCTAGCTGGGTACAATGAGCAGTTCTTC; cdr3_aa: CASSLLGLAGYNEQFF
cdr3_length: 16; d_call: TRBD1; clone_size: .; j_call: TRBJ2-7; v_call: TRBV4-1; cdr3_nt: TGCGCCAGCAGCCCCGTACCGGGACAGGGGCCCTACGAGCAGTACTTC; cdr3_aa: CASSPVPGQGPYEQYF
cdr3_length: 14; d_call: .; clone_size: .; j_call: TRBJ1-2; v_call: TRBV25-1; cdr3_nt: TGTGCCAGCAGTGAAATGGTACAGGCTTACGGCTACACCTTC; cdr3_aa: CASSEMVQAYGYTF
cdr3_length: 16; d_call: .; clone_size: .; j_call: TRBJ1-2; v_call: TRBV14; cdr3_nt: TGTGCCAGCAGCCAAGCTCTTCCAGGACCTTACTATGGCTACACCTTC; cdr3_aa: CASSQALPGPYYGYTF
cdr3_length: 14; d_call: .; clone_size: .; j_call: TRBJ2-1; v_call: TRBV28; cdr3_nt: TGTGCCAGCAGTATCTTACAGGTTCACAATGAGCAGTTCTTC; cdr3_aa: CASSILQVHNEQFF
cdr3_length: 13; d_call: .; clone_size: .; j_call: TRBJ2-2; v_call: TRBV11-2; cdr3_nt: TGTGCCAGCAGCTCGCTAGCGACCGGGGAGCTGTTTTTT; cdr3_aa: CASSSLATGELFF
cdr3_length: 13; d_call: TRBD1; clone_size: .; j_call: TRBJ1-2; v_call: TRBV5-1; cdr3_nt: TGCGCCAGCGGGACAGAGACAAACTATGGCTACACCTTC; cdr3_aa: CASGTETNYGYTF
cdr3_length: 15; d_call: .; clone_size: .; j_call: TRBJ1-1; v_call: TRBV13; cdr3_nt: TGTGCCAGCAGCTTAGCCCTGGGTAGCACCGAGAAAGCTTTCTTT; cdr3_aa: CASSLALGSTEKAFF
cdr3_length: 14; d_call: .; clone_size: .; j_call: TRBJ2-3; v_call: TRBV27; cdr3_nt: TGTGCCGCTGCACAGGGCCCTTCCACAGATACGCAGTATTTT; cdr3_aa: CAAAQGPSTDTQYF
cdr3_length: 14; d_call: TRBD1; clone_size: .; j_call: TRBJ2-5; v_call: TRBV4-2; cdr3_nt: TGTGCCAGCAGCCTGGGACAGGGCGGGGAGACCCAGTACTTC; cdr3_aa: CASSLGQGGETQYF
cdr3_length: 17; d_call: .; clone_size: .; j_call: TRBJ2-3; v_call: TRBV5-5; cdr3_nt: TGTGCCAGCAGCCTGGAGGGCCTCTCCAGCCCGGCAGATACGCAGTATTTT; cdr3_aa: CASSLEGLSSPADTQYF
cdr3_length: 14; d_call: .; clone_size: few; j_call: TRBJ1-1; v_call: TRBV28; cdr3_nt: TGTGCCAGCAGCATAACAGGAGTTGACACTGAAGCTTTCTTT; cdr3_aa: CASSITGVDTEAFF
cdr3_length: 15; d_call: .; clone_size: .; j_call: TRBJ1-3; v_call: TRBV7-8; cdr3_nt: TGTGCCAGCAGCTTAGAGACAGGCTCTGGAAACACCATATATTTT; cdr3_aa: CASSLETGSGNTIYF
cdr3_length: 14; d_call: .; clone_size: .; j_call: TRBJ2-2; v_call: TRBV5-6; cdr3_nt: TGTGCCAGCAGCTTGGGGCAGAACACCGGGGAGCTGTTTTTT; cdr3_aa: CASSLGQNTGELFF
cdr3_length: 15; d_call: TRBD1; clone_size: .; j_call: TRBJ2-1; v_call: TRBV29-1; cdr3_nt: TGCAGCGTGGACAGGGGGCGCCCCCTAGACAATGAGCAGTTCTTC; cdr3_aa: CSVDRGRPLDNEQFF
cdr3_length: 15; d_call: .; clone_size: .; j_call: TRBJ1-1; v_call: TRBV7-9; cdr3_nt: TGTGCCAGCAGCTTATTTAGCTCCCTACCTCATGAAGCTTTCTTT; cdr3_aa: CASSLFSSLPHEAFF
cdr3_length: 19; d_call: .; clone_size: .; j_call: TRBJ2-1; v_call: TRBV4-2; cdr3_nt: TGTGCCAGCAGCCAAGATGCGGCAGGACTTCCCAAAAACTACAATGAGCAGTTCTTC; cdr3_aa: CASSQDAAGLPKNYNEQFF
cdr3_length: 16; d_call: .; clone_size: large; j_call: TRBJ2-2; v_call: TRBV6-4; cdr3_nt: TGTGCCAGCAGTGACTCAGGTCGGGCAGAGACCGGGGAGCTGTTTTTT; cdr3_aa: CASSDSGRAETGELFF
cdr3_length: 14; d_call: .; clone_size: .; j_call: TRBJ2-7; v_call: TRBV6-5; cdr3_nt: TGTGCCAGCAGTTACATGGGGGACTCCTACGAGCAGTACTTC; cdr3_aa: CASSYMGDSYEQYF
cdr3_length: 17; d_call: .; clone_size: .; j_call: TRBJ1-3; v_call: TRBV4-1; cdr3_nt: TGCGCCAGCAGCCAAGCCTCAAGGGGGATCTCTGGAAACACCATATATTTT; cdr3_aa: CASSQASRGISGNTIYF
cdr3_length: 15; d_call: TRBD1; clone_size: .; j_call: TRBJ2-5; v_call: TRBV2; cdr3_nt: TGTGCCAGCAGTAAAGGACAGGGGGGACAAGAGACCCAGTACTTC; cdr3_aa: CASSKGQGGQETQYF
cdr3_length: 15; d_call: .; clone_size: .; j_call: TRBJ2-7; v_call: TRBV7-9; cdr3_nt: TGTGCCAGCAGCTGGAGGAGCGGATCCCCCTACGAGCAGTACTTC; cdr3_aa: CASSWRSGSPYEQYF
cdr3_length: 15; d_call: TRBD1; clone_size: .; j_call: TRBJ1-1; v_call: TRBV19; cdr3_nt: TGTGCCAGTAGCCGGGACAGGGTAGGGGACACTGAAGCTTTCTTT; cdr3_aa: CASSRDRVGDTEAFF
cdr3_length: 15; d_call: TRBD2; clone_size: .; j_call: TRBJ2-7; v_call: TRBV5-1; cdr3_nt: TGCGCCAGCAGCGTCCTACTAGCGGGAGGGTACGAGCAGTACTTC; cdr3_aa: CASSVLLAGGYEQYF
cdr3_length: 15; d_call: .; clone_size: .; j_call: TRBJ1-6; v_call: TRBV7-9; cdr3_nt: TGTGCCAGCAGCTTATCCGTAGGGGTTAATTCACCCCTCCACTTT; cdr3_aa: CASSLSVGVNSPLHF
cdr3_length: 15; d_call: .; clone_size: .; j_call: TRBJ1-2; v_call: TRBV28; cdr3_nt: TGTGCCAGCAGTTTTATGGGGGGAGCTAACTATGGCTACACCTTC; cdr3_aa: CASSFMGGANYGYTF
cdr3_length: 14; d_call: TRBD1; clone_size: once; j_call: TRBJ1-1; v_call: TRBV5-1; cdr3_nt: TGCGCCAGCAGCTTGACAGGGGGTGGGACTGAAGCTTTCTTT; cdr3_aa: CASSLTGGGTEAFF
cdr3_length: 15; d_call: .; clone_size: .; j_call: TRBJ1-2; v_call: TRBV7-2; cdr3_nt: TGTGCCAGCAGCTTAGGTCAGGGATGGAGGAGTGGCTACACCTTC; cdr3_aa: CASSLGQGWRSGYTF
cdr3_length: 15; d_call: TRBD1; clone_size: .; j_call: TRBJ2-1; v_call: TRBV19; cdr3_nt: TGTGCCAGTAGTAGACAGGGTTTGTCCTACAATGAGCAGTTCTTC; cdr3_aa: CASSRQGLSYNEQFF
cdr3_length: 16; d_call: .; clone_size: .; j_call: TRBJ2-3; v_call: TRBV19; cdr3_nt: TGTGCCAGTAGTATAGTGGGACTGGATTTCACAGATACGCAGTATTTT; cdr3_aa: CASSIVGLDFTDTQYF
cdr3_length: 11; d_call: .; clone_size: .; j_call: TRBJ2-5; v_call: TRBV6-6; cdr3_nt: TGTGCCAGCAGCCGCAAGGAGACCCAGTACTTC; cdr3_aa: CASSRKETQYF
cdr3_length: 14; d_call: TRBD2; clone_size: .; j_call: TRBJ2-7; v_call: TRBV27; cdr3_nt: TGTGCCAGCAGAACTAGCGGGACCTACTACGAGCAGTACTTC; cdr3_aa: CASRTSGTYYEQYF
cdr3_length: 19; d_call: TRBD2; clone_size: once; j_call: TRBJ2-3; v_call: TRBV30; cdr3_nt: TGTGCCTGGAGTGTACTCAGTCCACTAGCGGAGGGCCGCACAGATACGCAGTATTTT; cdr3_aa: CAWSVLSPLAEGRTDTQYF
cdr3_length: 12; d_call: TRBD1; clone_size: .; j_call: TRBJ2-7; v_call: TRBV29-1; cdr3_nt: TGCAGCGTTGGACAGGGCACCTACGAGCAGTACTTC; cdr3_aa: CSVGQGTYEQYF
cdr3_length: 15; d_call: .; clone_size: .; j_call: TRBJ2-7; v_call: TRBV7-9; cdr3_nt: TGTGCCAGCAGTCCGACCGGGACCCCAACCTACGAGCAGTACTTC; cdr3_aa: CASSPTGTPTYEQYF
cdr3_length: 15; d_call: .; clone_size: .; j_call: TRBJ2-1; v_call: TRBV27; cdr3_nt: TGTGCCAGCAGTTCAGGGCCGACAGGTGGCAATGAGCAGTTCTTC; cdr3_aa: CASSSGPTGGNEQFF